Listed below are T cell receptor beta chains from one sample, sequenced in a study of T-cell reconstitution after alpha-beta-depleted transplantation in children. TCRdb re-analysed the PCR reads in MiXCR, keeping a single row per CDR3 protein. In the table there are around 680,000 distinct CDR3 sequences, roughly 17% of which are singletons. The sequenced sample was PBMCs from the stem cell graft donor, obtained from the stem cell graft. The receptors were gathered from a human donor who donated a stem cell graft to a child with acute myeloid leukemia. Each CDR3 is given with its conserved first and last residue. The order of the fields is V gene, J gene, D gene, clone size, CDR3 DNA, CDR3 protein. A D gene is named only where the DNA matches it firmly. Size values are once, few and many counts, or a class for expanded clones, and some rows have none.

TRBV7-2,TRBJ1-2,.,.,TGTGCCAGCAGCTTAATGAGTCAGGGTCCGGGCTATGGCTACACCTTC,CASSLMSQGPGYGYTF
TRBV21-1,TRBJ2-4,.,.,TGTGCCAGCAGCAAAGCGCAAGGACCGGTCGTAGTTCAGTACTTC,CASSKAQGPVVVQYF
TRBV7-2,TRBJ1-1,.,few,TGTGCCAGCAGCTTATCTTTGAGTGCCGCCACTGAAGCTTTCTTT,CASSLSLSAATEAFF
TRBV29-1,TRBJ1-1,TRBD1,many,TGCAGCGTCGAAAAGGGGGCGACTGAAGCTTTCTTT,CSVEKGATEAFF
TRBV20-1,TRBJ1-6,.,many,TGCAGTGCCAGAAGGGGTAGGGATGGACCCCTCCACTTT,CSARRGRDGPLHF
TRBV20-1,TRBJ2-2,.,.,TGCAGTGCTAGAGAAGACCGAACCGGGGAGCTGTTTTTT,CSAREDRTGELFF
TRBV5-1,TRBJ1-4,.,.,TGCGCCAGCAGCTTGGCCGTCGGGAACGGCGGTGAAAAACTGTTTTTT,CASSLAVGNGGEKLFF
TRBV7-2,TRBJ1-2,.,few,TGTGCCAGCATAGAAATGGGGGGTCCCCCCTACACCTTC,CASIEMGGPPYTF
TRBV28,TRBJ2-1,TRBD1,.,TGTGCCAGCAGGCTTAACAGGGGCGGCTCCTACAATGAGCAGTTCTTC,CASRLNRGGSYNEQFF
TRBV20-1,TRBJ2-2,.,many,TGCAGTGCCCGTCCGGACAGATCCGGGGAGCTGTTTTTT,CSARPDRSGELFF
TRBV20-1,TRBJ2-1,TRBD2,many,TGCAGTGCTAGATCGGGCGGGGGGGGCAATGAGCAGTTCTTC,CSARSGGGGNEQFF
TRBV5-5,TRBJ2-1,TRBD1,many,TGTGCCAGCCGACCGGGACAGGGGGCGGATGAGCAGTTCTTC,CASRPGQGADEQFF
TRBV7-6,TRBJ1-1,TRBD1,many,TGTGCCAGCAGCAAAGGACAGGGGGCGGTGACTGAAGCTTTCTTT,CASSKGQGAVTEAFF
TRBV5-6,TRBJ2-4,.,few,TGTGCCAGCAGCCCCGGACCTTTAGCCAAAAACATTCAGTACTTC,CASSPGPLAKNIQYF
TRBV6-1,TRBJ2-5,.,many,TGTGCCAGCAGCTCGGTCGGGGGTCCAGAGACCCAGTACTTC,CASSSVGGPETQYF
TRBV20-1,TRBJ2-1,.,few,TGCAGTGCTAGAGGCGCGGCGGGCTCCTACAATGAGCAGTTCTTC,CSARGAAGSYNEQFF
TRBV7-2,TRBJ2-1,TRBD2,.,TGTGCCAGCAGTTCAGAGAGCTGGGTAGCGGGGGGCAGAGAGCAGTTCTTC,CASSSESWVAGGREQFF
TRBV12-3/TRBV12-4,TRBJ1-1,.,many,TGTGCCAGCAGTTTAGAGGGGATAGCTGAAGCTTTCTTT,CASSLEGIAEAFF
TRBV12-3/TRBV12-4,TRBJ1-2,.,.,TGTGCCAGCAGTCCCATACAGGGTATTCCCCTCTTC,CASSPIQGIPLF
TRBV7-6,TRBJ2-7,TRBD2,.,TGTGCCAGCAGCTTAGTCGCGGGGGAGGAGCAGTACTTC,CASSLVAGEEQYF
TRBV12-3/TRBV12-4,TRBJ2-3,.,few,TGTGCCAGCAGTTTGGCAACAACTAGCACAGATACGCAGTATTTT,CASSLATTSTDTQYF
TRBV5-1,TRBJ2-2,.,.,TGCGCCAGCAGCTTGGGACCGGCGGGGACCGGGGAGCTGTTTTTT,CASSLGPAGTGELFF
TRBV14,TRBJ2-1,TRBD2,.,TGTGCCACCTCGACTAGCGGGGGGCTCTCCTACAATGAGCAGTTCTTC,CATSTSGGLSYNEQFF
TRBV3-1,TRBJ2-7,.,.,TGTGCCAGCAGCCAAGTGATAGGGGATACGGGCGAGCAGTACTTC,CASSQVIGDTGEQYF
TRBV6-2/TRBV6-3,TRBJ1-2,.,.,TGTGCCAGCAGTTACACGGGACGGGATGGCTACACCTTC,CASSYTGRDGYTF
TRBV27,TRBJ2-1,.,few,TGTGCCAGCAGTTGGGGCAGGGGCGCCGGTGAGCAGTTCTTC,CASSWGRGAGEQFF
TRBV7-9,TRBJ2-3,.,.,TGTGCCAGCAGCCCGCCTTCGGGCACAGATACGCAGTATTTT,CASSPPSGTDTQYF
TRBV12-3/TRBV12-4,TRBJ2-2,TRBD1,few,TGTGCCAGCAGAACGACAGGGGGGAACACCGGGGAGCTGTTTTTT,CASRTTGGNTGELFF
TRBV10-3,TRBJ2-2,.,few,TGTGCCATCAGTCGGGATTCGAGCGGGGAGCTGTTTTTT,CAISRDSSGELFF
TRBV7-6,TRBJ2-5,TRBD1,.,TGTGCCAGCAGCAACCGGGGACAGGGAGGGGAGACCCAGTACTTC,CASSNRGQGGETQYF
TRBV20-1,TRBJ1-2,.,few,TGCAGTGCTAGAGATGTTACGTTGGCAGAGAATAATGGCTACACCTTC,CSARDVTLAENNGYTF
TRBV29-1,TRBJ2-1,.,many,TGCAGCGTAGCTGACACTTACAATGAGCAGTTCTTC,CSVADTYNEQFF
TRBV6-1,TRBJ1-5,TRBD1,many,TGTGCCAGCAGACGGACAGGGAGCAATCAGCCCCAGCATTTT,CASRRTGSNQPQHF
TRBV25-1,TRBJ2-5,.,many,TGTGCCAGCAGGACAACCCAGTTGTATGGTTCGGAGACCCAGTACTTC,CASRTTQLYGSETQYF
TRBV5-4,TRBJ2-3,.,.,TGTGCCAGCAGCTTGGTAGGTTTCAGCGGGCTCACAGATACGCAGTATTTT,CASSLVGFSGLTDTQYF
TRBV7-9,TRBJ2-1,.,many,TGTGCCAGCCCCGGACGAAACAATGAGCAGTTCTTC,CASPGRNNEQFF
TRBV27,TRBJ1-3,.,.,TGTGCCAGCAGGGGGGGTCCAGATGCCTCTGGAAACACCATATATTTT,CASRGGPDASGNTIYF
TRBV20-1,TRBJ1-1,.,.,TGCAGTGCTAGCCGGGGTCGGGTGGCTTTCTTT,CSASRGRVAFF
TRBV7-2,TRBJ1-3,TRBD1,few,TGTGCCAGCAGCATGGACAGGGCAAACACCATATATTTT,CASSMDRANTIYF
TRBV6-4,TRBJ2-3,TRBD2,many,TGTGCCAGCAGTGCCGCGGGGGGCACAGATACGCAGTATTTT,CASSAAGGTDTQYF
TRBV12-3/TRBV12-4,TRBJ2-6,.,many,TGTGCCAGCAGTTTAGAACGGGGGTCTGGGGCCAACGTCCTGACTTTC,CASSLERGSGANVLTF
TRBV5-6,TRBJ1-5,.,.,TGTGCCAGCAGCCCCAAGGGATACCACAATCAGCCCCAGCATTTT,CASSPKGYHNQPQHF
TRBV5-1,TRBJ1-1,.,.,TGCGCCAGCAGCTTCATTCGGGGGAGAGCTTTCTTT,CASSFIRGRAFF
TRBV4-1,TRBJ2-3,.,.,TGCGCCAGCAGCCAAGTTCGGCGGAGCACAGATACGCAGTATTTT,CASSQVRRSTDTQYF
TRBV5-1,TRBJ1-4,.,few,TGCGCCAGCAGCTTGGAGGAATATAATGAAAAACTGTTTTTT,CASSLEEYNEKLFF
TRBV10-3,TRBJ1-1,.,many,TGTGCCATCAGTGAGCTGGCGAACACTGAAGCTTTCTTT,CAISELANTEAFF
TRBV4-1,TRBJ1-4,.,few,TGCGCCAGCAGCCAAGAAGGTTCGGTCAGGAATGAAAAACTGTTTTTT,CASSQEGSVRNEKLFF
TRBV12-3/TRBV12-4,TRBJ2-5,.,.,TGTGCCAGCAAAGGGGGGGGAGCAGAGACCCAGTACTTC,CASKGGGAETQYF
TRBV7-8,TRBJ2-7,.,.,TGTGCCAGCAGCTTCGGACAGCCGGGTTTGTACGAGCAGTACTTC,CASSFGQPGLYEQYF
TRBV5-5,TRBJ1-5,TRBD1,many,TGTGCCAGCAGCTTGGAGGGCAGGGGGGCGATGGTGCCCCAGCATTTT,CASSLEGRGAMVPQHF
TRBV5-1,TRBJ2-3,.,.,TGCGCCAGCAGCCCTCGTAGGGCCCATGCAGATACGCAGTATTTT,CASSPRRAHADTQYF